This T cell receptor (beta chain) was sequenced during a study of response to subunit inactivated influenza vaccine. Study findings and constraints: New T cells are recruited in small numbers by each seasonal influenza vaccination, according to the authors' suggestion.

Worth noting for this clonotype: Antigen: not known.

The CDR3 loop spans 13 amino acids. The germline gives CDR1 SGDLS, CDR2 YYNGEE. Trimming took 0 bases from V and 4 from J, leaving 7 bases between them. One entry per CDR3 protein results from TCRdb running MiXCR on the RT-PCR reads. The table has 500,000 to 550,000 distinct CDR3 sequences, approximately 6.9% seen once. The V and J genes are TRBV9 and TRBJ1-1; a possible D gene is TRBD1 (5 bases). The sample consisted of PBMCs from blood, taken 23 to 25 months after vaccination. This sequence was found in a man between 50 and 70 years old who received an inactivated influenza vaccine. The CDR3 sequence is CASSVAGTTEAFF. CDR3 coding DNA: TGTGCCAGCAGCGTAGCCGGGACCACTGAAGCTTTCTTT.